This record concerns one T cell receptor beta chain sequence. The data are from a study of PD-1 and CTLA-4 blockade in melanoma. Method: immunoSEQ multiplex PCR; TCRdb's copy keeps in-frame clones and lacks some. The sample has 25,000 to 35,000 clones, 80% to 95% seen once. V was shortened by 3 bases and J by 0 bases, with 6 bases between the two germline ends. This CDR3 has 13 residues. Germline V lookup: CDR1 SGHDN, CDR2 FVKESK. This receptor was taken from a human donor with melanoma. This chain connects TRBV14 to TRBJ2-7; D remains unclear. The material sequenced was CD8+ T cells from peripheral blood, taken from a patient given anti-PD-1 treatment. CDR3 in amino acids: CASSHGSSYEQYF. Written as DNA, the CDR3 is TGTGCCAGCAGCCACGGTAGCTCCTACGAGCAGTACTTC. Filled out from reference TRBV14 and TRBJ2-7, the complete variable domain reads EAGVTQFPSHSVIEKGQTVTLRCDPISGHDNLYWYRRVMGKEIKFLLHFVKESKQDESGMPNNRFLAERTGGTYSTLKVQPAELEDSGVYFCASSHGSSYEQYFGPGTRLTVT.